The following is a T cell receptor (beta chain) sequence with its context. The template used for profiling TCR beta VDJ and CDR3 was genomic DNA. TCRdb redid the calling of the reads with MiXCR, one entry per CDR3 protein. The profile shows 180,000 or so distinct CDR3 sequences, under 50% of them singletons. This sample stems from a study of CD8+CD57+ T cells in acquired aplastic anemia. Study in general: When averaged, DNA from sorted CD4+ and CD8+ cells came to approximately 3.2 ug.

Sequencing involved patients with CD8+CD57+ cell expansion previously shown by flow cytometry. Sequencing was done on a sample of sorted CD4+, CD8+, or CD8+CD57+ T cells (not recorded which) from PBMCs. This TCR was sampled from a human donor with aplastic anemia.

CDR3 DNA: TGTGCCACCAGCAGAGACAAACACACTGAAGCTTTCTTT. Its protein product is CATSRDKHTEAFF. The chain couples TRBV15 to TRBJ1-1; D gene unclear. V was clipped by 0 bases and J by 3 bases, with 5 bases between them. Germline CDR1 and CDR2: LNHNV and YYDKDF (reference sequence). CDR3 size: 13 residues.